The entry that follows covers one T cell receptor beta chain sequence. Its cognate antigen has yet to be identified. Per-nucleotide qualities are absent, and no much larger clonotype sits a single base away. This sample stems from a study of CD8+CD57+ T cells in acquired aplastic anemia (dated by TCRdb to the late 2010s). With regard to the full study: On average, sorted CD4+ and CD8+ cells yielded around 3.1 ug of extracted DNA, with a range of about 0.17 to 27.4 ug. CD8+CD57+ expansion was defined as a frequency above the mean frequency observed in healthy subjects.

Genomic DNA served as template for TCR beta VDJ combination and CDR3 sequence profiling. An Illumina HiSeq 2000 was used for TCR repertoire sequencing. The source study handled its data this way. TRBV/TRBJ rearrangement plots, CDR3 size and DJ length profiles, and Simpson's diversity index were used to assess repertoires. The immunodominant clone was defined as the most abundant DNA sequence in deep sequencing data. CDR3 amino acid sequences were checked for sharing across subjects and were also compared against the VDJdb database and published repertoires. TCRdb reworked the public reads: Q25 trimming with fastp, MiXCR clone assembly, productive beta chains retained. Entries are consolidated by CDR3 protein sequence, retaining the most common genes and DNA. The V and J calls shown here were made by TCRdb, not taken from the authors' results. The sample includes about 270,000 distinct CDR3 sequences, with approximately 82% observed a single time. The biggest ten clones account for roughly two fifths of the sample.

The patients picked for sequencing were ones in whom flow cytometry had shown an expansion of CD8+CD57+ cells. Every patient had a diagnosis of severe acquired aplastic anemia based on International Study of Aplastic Anemia and Agranulocytosis and Camitta criteria. Patients had received no therapy at the time of blood sampling. In this study, sorted CD4+ and CD8+ T cells from the blood of healthy subjects and of severe aplastic anemia patients had their TCR repertoires deep-sequenced. In the USA, patient enrollment took place under clinicaltrials.gov protocols 00001620, 01623167, 00001397, 00071045, 00081523 and 00961064. Ficoll-Paque density gradient centrifugation was used to isolate peripheral blood mononuclear cells. CD4+ and CD8+ T cells were sorted by FACS or magnetic beads before DNA extraction. Broader findings and caveats from the paper: Patients and healthy controls showed no significant difference in CD8+ Simpson's diversity (P=0.060). Some 27 CD8+ CDR3 sequences were found in both patients and controls but appeared to be highly expressed in patients and within the immunodominant clones of the patients.

Inclusive of the bounding cysteine and phenylalanine, the CDR3 is 14 residues long. The CDR3 DNA has 42 bases and is translated from base 1. According to the germline V gene (reference sequence), CDR1 reads LNHNV and CDR2 reads YYDKDF. The V and J ends are trimmed by 5 bases and 11 bases, leaving 21 bases between them. Sequencing was done on a sample of sorted CD4+, CD8+, or CD8+CD57+ T cells (not recorded which) from PBMCs. This sequence originates from a human donor with aplastic anemia. The chain joins TRBV15 to TRBJ2-5; the D gene identity is not certain. For the CDR3, the sequence is CATSGRSLPEAQYF. The DNA is TGTGCCACCAGCGGCCGGAGCCTACCAGAGGCGCAGTACTTC.